This TCR beta chain was documented in a study of technical replicates of blood from several donors. This clone is a singleton in its sample. V lost 0 bases and J 2 bases, leaving 13 bases between the germline ends. Looked up from germline, CDR1 is MGHDK and CDR2 is SYGVNS. This CDR3 has 16 amino acids. TCRdb keeps only in-frame clones here, not all; method: immunoSEQ multiplex PCR. The sample holds more than 70,000 clones; approximately 97% are singletons and the top ten take 0.2% to 0.25%. This receptor was taken from a human donor in good health. The chain recombines TRBV25-1 with TRBJ2-5; weak D call: TRBD2 (6 bases). The sequenced material came from T cells isolated from PBMCs. CDR3: CASSEYGLGLQETQYF. The CDR3 DNA follows: TGTGCCAGCAGTGAATATGGTTTGGGACTTCAAGAGACCCAGTACTTC.